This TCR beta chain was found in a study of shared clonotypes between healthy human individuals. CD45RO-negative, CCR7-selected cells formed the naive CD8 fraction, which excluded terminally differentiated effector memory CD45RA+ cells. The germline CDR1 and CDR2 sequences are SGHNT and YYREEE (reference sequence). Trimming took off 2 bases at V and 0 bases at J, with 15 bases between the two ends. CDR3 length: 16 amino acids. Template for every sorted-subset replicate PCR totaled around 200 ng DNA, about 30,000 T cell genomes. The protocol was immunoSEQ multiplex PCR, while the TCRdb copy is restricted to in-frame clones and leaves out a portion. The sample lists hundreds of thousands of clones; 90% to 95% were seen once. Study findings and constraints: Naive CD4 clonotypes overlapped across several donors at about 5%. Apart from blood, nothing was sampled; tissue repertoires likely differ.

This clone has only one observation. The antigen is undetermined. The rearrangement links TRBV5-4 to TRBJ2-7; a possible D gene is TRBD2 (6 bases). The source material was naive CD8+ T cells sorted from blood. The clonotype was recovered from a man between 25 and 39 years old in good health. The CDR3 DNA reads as TGTGCCAGCAGCTTCGACCTTAGCGGTTTCTCCTACGAGCAGTACTTC. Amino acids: CASSFDLSGFSYEQYF.